This T cell receptor (beta chain) stems from a study of T cell repertoires in cytomegalovirus infection. Between the trimmed V and J ends, which lost 1 base and 4 bases, there was a span of 11 bases. The length of the CDR3 is 15 residues. Per the germline V gene, CDR1 is SGHTA and CDR2 is FQGNSA. TCRdb re-called the reads through MiXCR, storing one row per CDR3 protein. The sample shows roughly 240,000 distinct CDR3 sequences, approximately 7% of them seen only once. On this clonotype: The final CDR3 position lacks the conserved phenylalanine or tryptophan, pointing to a likely read error.

This sequence joins TRBV7-2 and TRBJ2-1, with D unresolved. This clonotype was obtained from a human donor in good health (CMV status not recorded). Some clones in this sample may be carry-over from other donors' samples. The specimen sequenced was PBMCs. CDR3 DNA: TGTGCCAGCAGCTTAGTAGGTGGCTCTTACAATGAGCAGTTCGTC. It encodes CASSLVGGSYNEQFV.